Given below is one T cell receptor (beta chain) in context. Generated by immunoSEQ multiplex PCR, the TCRdb table keeps only in-frame clones and is missing some. The profile covers around 130,000 clones, with 94% appearing a single time and roughly 6.6% taken by the ten largest. The data were taken from a study of T cell responses to AZD1222 COVID-19 vaccine. Germline lookup yields CDR1 MGHRA and CDR2 YSYEKL. Trimming pared 6 bases from V and 3 bases from J, leaving 20 bases between. This CDR3 is built from 16 residues. The source is an adult in good health. The chain links TRBV4-1 to TRBJ2-5, with D perhaps TRBD2 (6 bases). The sample consisted of peripheral blood, taken on day 0 of AZD1222 vaccination. This CDR3 reads CASRDPGGSNKETQYF. The DNA of the CDR3 is TGCGCCAGCAGGGACCCTGGGGGGAGTAATAAAGAGACCCAGTACTTC.